This T cell receptor beta chain was observed in a study of blood T cell repertoires in COVID-19. Study as a whole: Sources were T cells, B-cell-depleted T cells, or PBMCs; the material itself was cDNA or gDNA.

Germline CDR1 reads MNHEY; CDR2 reads SMNVEV (reference sequence). V lost 0 bases and J 4 bases, leaving 16 bases between the germline ends. The CDR3 runs 16 residues. Using immunoSEQ multiplex PCR, the repertoire was profiled, and TCRdb retains in-frame clones only, with some absent. Among approximately 170,000 clones listed, over 65% were seen once. Residents of around 24 US areas, aged roughly 18 to 90 years, made up the participants. The gene calls are TRBV27 and TRBJ2-7; weak D call: TRBD2 (7 bases). The sequenced sample consisted of PBMCs or T cells enriched from blood (not recorded which). The origin of this receptor is a woman aged 45 to 65 who had recovered from COVID-19. CDR3 coding DNA: TGTGCCAGCAGTTTATCGAGGGGGGGCCCACTTTACGAGCAGTACGTC. As protein: CASSLSRGGPLYEQYV.